Each of the 16 T cell receptor beta chains below was sequenced from the same sample in a study of blood T cell repertoires in COVID-19. Data came from immunoSEQ multiplex PCR; TCRdb stores just in-frame clones and leaves some out. This table holds 240,000 or so clones, approximately 85% found once. Sequencing used peripheral blood. The receptors here all came from a woman aged 55 to 70 with active or convalescent COVID-19.

This chain connects TRBV30 to TRBJ1-2; 10 nucleotides match TRBD1. The CDR3 totals 13 residues. Germline values: CDR1 GTSNPN, CDR2 SVGIG (reference sequence). Trimming took 3 bases from V and 6 from J; bases not matched to a gene: 4. CDR3 coding DNA: TGTGCCTGGAGCGGACAGGGGGTCAATGGCTACACCTTC. Protein sequence: CAWSGQGVNGYTF.

This clone was found once. CDR3 in DNA: TGTGCCAGCAGCTTGGACAGGAGAAATTCACCCCTCCACTTT. As protein: CASSLDRRNSPLHF. The chain recombines TRBV5-4 with TRBJ1-6, with TRBD1 as a possible D gene (5 bases). Between the trimmed V and J ends, which lost 0 bases and 7 bases, there was a span of 8 bases. Germline assignment: CDR1 SGHNT and CDR2 YYREEE (reference sequence). CDR3 length equals 14 residues.

The rearrangement links TRBV10-1 to TRBJ1-2; 12 nucleotides align to TRBD1. CDR3 length: 14 residues. V was pared by 6 bases and J by 8 bases, with 7 bases of the junction left unmatched. Germline loops: CDR1 WNHNN, CDR2 SYGVQD (reference sequence). The CDR3 region has the DNA TGCGCCAGCAGCCCGGGACAGGGGGCAGGGGGCTACACCTTC. The encoded protein is CASSPGQGAGGYTF.

V and J are TRBV28 and TRBJ1-1; D possibly corresponds to TRBD1 (5 bases). Germline-derived CDR1 and CDR2 are MDHEN and SYDVKM. The V gene lost 3 bases and the J gene lost 5 bases, with 7 bases spanning the gap. The CDR3 consists of 12 residues. CDR3 residues: CASSFRATEAFF. CDR3 nucleotides: TGTGCCAGCAGTTTCAGGGCAACTGAAGCTTTCTTT.

The V and J genes are TRBV14 and TRBJ1-1; 9 positions agree with TRBD1. CDR3 length: 21 residues. V was pared by 4 bases and J by 0 bases, with 21 bases of the junction left unmatched. The germline gives CDR1 SGHDN, CDR2 FVKESK. CDR3 in DNA: TGTGCCAGCAGCCCGCAGCCGGGACAGGGAACCAAGGACACTATGAACACTGAAGCTTTCTTT. Its protein product is CASSPQPGQGTKDTMNTEAFF.

This chain connects TRBV6-5 to TRBJ1-5, with D uncertain. This CDR3 contains 14 residues. The germline CDR1 and CDR2 sequences are MNHEY and SVGAGI. V gave up 8 bases and J gave up 0 bases, with 11 bases separating them. Written as DNA, the CDR3 is TGTGCCAGCGCGGTTTATTATAGCAATCAGCCCCAGCATTTT. Amino acids: CASAVYYSNQPQHF.

The chain links TRBV2 to TRBJ2-1; D may be TRBD1 (5 bases). V was clipped by 6 bases and J by 0 bases, with 12 bases between them. The germline CDR1 and CDR2 sequences are SNHLY and FYNNEI. This CDR3 has 15 residues. The CDR3 coding sequence is TGTGCCAGCAGAGACCAGGGATCCTCCTACAATGAGCAGTTCTTC. It yields the protein CASRDQGSSYNEQFF.

The V call is TRBV27, the J call TRBJ2-5; D may be TRBD1 (6 bases). V dropped 1 base and J dropped 4 bases, with 7 bases sitting between them. The length of the CDR3 is 13 residues. Germline lookup yields CDR1 MNHEY and CDR2 SMNVEV (reference sequence). CDR3 protein: CASSLLGGETQYF. The CDR3 bases are TGTGCCAGCAGTTTATTAGGGGGAGAGACCCAGTACTTC.

The chain carries TRBV5-1 and TRBJ2-7, with D possibly matching TRBD1 (6 bases). Germline CDR1 reads SGHRS; CDR2 reads YFSETQ. V lost 4 bases and J lost 0, with 14 bases in between. CDR3 length equals 15 residues. This chain's CDR3 is CASSPGQPLSYEQYF. CDR3 DNA sequence: TGCGCCAGCAGCCCTGGACAGCCTCTCTCCTACGAGCAGTACTTC. The full variable domain, rest sourced from reference TRBV5-1 and TRBJ2-7, is KAGVTQTPRYLIKTRGQQVTLSCSPISGHRSVSWYQQTPGQGLQFLFEYFSETQRNKGNFPGRFSGRQFSNSRSEMNVSTLELGDSALYLCASSPGQPLSYEQYFGPGTRLTVT.

The chain couples TRBV4-2 to TRBJ2-1; 9 bases align to TRBD2. Per the germline V gene, CDR1 is LGHNA and CDR2 is YNFKEQ. V shed 0 bases, J shed 4 bases, and the junction held 10 bases outside the gene matches. The CDR3 totals 18 residues. The CDR3 loop reads CASSQDGLAGSLYNEQFF. In nucleotides, the CDR3 is TGTGCCAGCAGCCAAGATGGGCTAGCGGGAAGCCTTTACAATGAGCAGTTCTTC.

This sequence joins TRBV30 and TRBJ1-2; D is unresolved. The V end lost 7 bases, the J end lost 8 bases, and 20 bases lay between the germline ends. Germline lookup yields CDR1 GTSNPN and CDR2 SVGIG (reference sequence). The CDR3 runs 13 residues. Here the CDR3 reads CASTRNPPGGYTF. The CDR3, as DNA: TGTGCCTCCACGAGGAACCCTCCCGGGGGCTACACCTTC. The whole variable domain, remainder taken from reference TRBV30 and TRBJ1-2, is SQTIHQWPATLVQPVGSPLSLECTVEGTSNPNLYWYRQAAGRGLQLLFYSVGIGQISSEVPQNLSASRPQDRQFILSSKKLLLSDSGFYLCASTRNPPGGYTFGSGTRLTVV.

The gene calls are TRBV12-3 or TRBV12-4 and TRBJ1-1; D perhaps matches TRBD1 (5 bases). Trimming pared 8 bases from V and 1 base from J, leaving 11 bases between. The CDR3 length is 13 residues. CDR3 in DNA: TGTGCCAGCCCGGGGGTCAAGAACACTGAAGCTTTCTTT. Its protein is CASPGVKNTEAFF.

In nucleotides, the CDR3 is TGTGCCAGCAGTGTTGTGGTGGGCTCTAACTATGGCTACACCTTC. As protein: CASSVVVGSNYGYTF. The chain recombines TRBV2 with TRBJ1-2, with D unclear. The length of the CDR3 is 15 residues. The germline gives CDR1 SNHLY, CDR2 FYNNEI. Trimming removed 4 bases from V and 0 bases from J, with 12 bases in between.

This clone appeared a single time. This sequence joins TRBV4-3 and TRBJ2-3, with a possible D match to TRBD2 (5 bases). The germline V gene encodes CDR1 LGHNA and CDR2 YSLEER. Deletions cut 4 bases from V and 0 bases from J, with 20 bases between. The CDR3 runs 18 residues. This CDR3 reads CASSPWASYSPSTDTQYF. CDR3 in DNA: TGCGCCAGCAGCCCGTGGGCTAGCTATTCCCCTAGCACAGATACGCAGTATTTT.

The rearrangement links TRBV27 to TRBJ1-1; D not resolved. CDR1 is MNHEY and CDR2 is SMNVEV in the germline V gene (reference sequence). The CDR3 covers 15 residues. Trimming cost V 4 bases and J 5 bases, with 17 bases left between them. The CDR3 loop reads CASSYRQVALTEAFF. The DNA of the CDR3 is TGTGCCAGCAGTTACAGACAAGTGGCGTTGACTGAAGCTTTCTTT.

CDR3 sequence reads: CASSPRGRGSYEQYF. DNA for the CDR3: TGTGCCAGCAGCCCCAGGGGGCGCGGCTCCTACGAGCAGTACTTC. The V and J genes are TRBV6-2 or TRBV6-3 and TRBJ2-7; 8 nucleotides match TRBD1. Germline trimming cut 6 bases from V and 0 bases from J; bases unmatched to any gene: 7. The CDR3 length is 15 residues. Per germline, CDR1 MNHEY and CDR2 SVGEGT.